This TCR beta chain was observed in a study of blood T cell repertoires in COVID-19. Study-wide background: Sites in the United States, Italy and Spain provided acute and convalescent COVID-19 samples.

Enrolled through a virtual design, the participants were between about 18 and 100 years of age and came from fewer than 30 US areas. In assigning cohorts, the study relied on participant-reported clinical history. Trimming pared 2 bases from V and 7 bases from J, leaving 8 bases between. CDR3 length: 13 amino acids. TCRdb's copy holds only in-frame clones and misses some; the assay was immunoSEQ multiplex PCR. The data show some 510,000 clones, with roughly 90% seen just once and 1.5% to 2% held by the top ten. This clone was seen more than once but under ten times. The TCR originated in a woman in her thirties or forties who had recovered from COVID-19. The chain joins TRBV12-3 or TRBV12-4 to TRBJ1-4; maybe TRBD1 (6 bases). Sequenced material: PBMCs or T cells enriched from blood (not recorded which). As DNA, the CDR3 is TGTGCCAGCAGTTTATCAGGGGCTGAAAAACTGTTTTTT. Amino acids: CASSLSGAEKLFF.